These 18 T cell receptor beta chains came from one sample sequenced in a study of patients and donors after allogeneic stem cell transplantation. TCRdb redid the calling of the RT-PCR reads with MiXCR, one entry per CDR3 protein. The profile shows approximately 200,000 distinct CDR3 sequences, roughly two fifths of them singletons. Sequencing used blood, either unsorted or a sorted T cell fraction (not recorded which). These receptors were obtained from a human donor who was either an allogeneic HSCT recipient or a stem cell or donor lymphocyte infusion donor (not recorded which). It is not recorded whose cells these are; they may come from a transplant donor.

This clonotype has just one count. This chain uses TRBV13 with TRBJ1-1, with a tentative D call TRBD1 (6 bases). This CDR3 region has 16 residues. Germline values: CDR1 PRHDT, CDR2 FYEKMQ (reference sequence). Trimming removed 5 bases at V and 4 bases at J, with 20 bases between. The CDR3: CASSPPSGGVGTEAFF. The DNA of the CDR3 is TGTGCCAGCAGCCCCCCGAGCGGGGGCGTCGGCACTGAAGCTTTCTTT.

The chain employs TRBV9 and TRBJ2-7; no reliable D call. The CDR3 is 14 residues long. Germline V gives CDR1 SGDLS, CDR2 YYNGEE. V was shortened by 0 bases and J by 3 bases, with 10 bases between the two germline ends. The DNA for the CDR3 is TGTGCCAGCAGCGTAGCGGGCAGTTTCTACGAGCAGTACTTC. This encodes CASSVAGSFYEQYF.

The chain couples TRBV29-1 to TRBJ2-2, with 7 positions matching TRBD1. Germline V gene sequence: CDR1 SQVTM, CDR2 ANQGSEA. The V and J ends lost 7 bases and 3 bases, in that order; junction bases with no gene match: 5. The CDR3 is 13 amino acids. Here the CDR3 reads CSGRDRDTGELFF. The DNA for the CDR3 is TGCAGCGGACGGGACAGAGACACCGGGGAGCTGTTTTTT.

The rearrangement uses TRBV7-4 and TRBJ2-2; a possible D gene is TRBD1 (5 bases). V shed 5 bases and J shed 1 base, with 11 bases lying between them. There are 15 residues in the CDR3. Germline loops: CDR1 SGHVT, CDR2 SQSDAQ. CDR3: CASSATGENTGELFF. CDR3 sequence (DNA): TGTGCCAGCAGCGCAACAGGAGAGAACACCGGGGAGCTGTTTTTT. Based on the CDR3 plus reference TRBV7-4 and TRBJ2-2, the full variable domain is GAGVSQSPRYKVAKRGRDVALRCDSISGHVTLYWYRQTLGQGSEVLTYSQSDAQRDKSGRPSGRFSAERPERSVSTLKIQRTEQGDSAVYLCASSATGENTGELFFGEGSRLTVL.

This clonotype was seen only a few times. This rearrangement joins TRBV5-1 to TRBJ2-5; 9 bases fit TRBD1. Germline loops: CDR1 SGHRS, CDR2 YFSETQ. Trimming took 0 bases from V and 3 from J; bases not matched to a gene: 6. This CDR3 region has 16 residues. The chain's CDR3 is CASSLVLRTGEETQYF. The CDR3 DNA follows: TGCGCCAGCAGCTTGGTCCTGCGGACAGGGGAAGAGACCCAGTACTTC.

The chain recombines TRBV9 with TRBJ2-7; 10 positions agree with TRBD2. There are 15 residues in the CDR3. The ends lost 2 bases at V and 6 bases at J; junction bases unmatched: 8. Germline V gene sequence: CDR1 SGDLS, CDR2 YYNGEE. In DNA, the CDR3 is TGTGCCAGCAGCGTCGGTCTAGCGGGAGTTGGCGAGCAGTACTTC. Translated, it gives CASSVGLAGVGEQYF.

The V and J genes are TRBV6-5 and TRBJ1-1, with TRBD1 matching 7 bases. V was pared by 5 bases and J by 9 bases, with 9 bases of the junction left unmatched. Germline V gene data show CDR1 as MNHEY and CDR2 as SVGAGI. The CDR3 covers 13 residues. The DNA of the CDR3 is TGTGCCAGCAGTCCTACAGGGGACCCTAAAGCTTTCTTT. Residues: CASSPTGDPKAFF.

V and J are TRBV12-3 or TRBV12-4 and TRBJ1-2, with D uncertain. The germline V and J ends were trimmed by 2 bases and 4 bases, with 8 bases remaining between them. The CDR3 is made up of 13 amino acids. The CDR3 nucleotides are TGTGCCAGCAGTTTAACCGGGCCCTATGGCTACACCTTC. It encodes CASSLTGPYGYTF.

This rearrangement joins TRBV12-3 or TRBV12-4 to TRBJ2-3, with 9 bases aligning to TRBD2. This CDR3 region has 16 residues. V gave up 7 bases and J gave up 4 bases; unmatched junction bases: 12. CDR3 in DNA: TGTGCCAGCACCTCACTCCGAATAGCGGGAGCAGATACGCAGTATTTT. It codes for CASTSLRIAGADTQYF.

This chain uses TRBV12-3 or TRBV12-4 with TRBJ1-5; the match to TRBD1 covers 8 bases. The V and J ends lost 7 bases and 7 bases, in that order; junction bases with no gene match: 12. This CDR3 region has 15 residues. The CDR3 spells CASTPGDRLPQPQHF. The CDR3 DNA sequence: TGTGCCAGCACCCCTGGGGACAGGTTACCACAGCCCCAGCATTTT.

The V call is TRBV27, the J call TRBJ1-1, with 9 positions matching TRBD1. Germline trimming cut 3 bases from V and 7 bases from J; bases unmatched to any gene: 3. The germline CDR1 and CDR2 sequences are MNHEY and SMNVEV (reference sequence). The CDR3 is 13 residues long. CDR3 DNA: TGTGCCAGCAGTTTGTGGACAGGGGATGAAGCTTTCTTT. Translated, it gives CASSLWTGDEAFF.

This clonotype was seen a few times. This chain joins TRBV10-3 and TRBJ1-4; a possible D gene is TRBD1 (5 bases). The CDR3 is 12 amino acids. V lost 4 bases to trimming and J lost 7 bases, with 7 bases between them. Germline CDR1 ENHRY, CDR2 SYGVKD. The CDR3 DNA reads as TGTGCCATCAGTGCAGGGTCTGAAAAACTGTTTTTT. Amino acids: CAISAGSEKLFF.

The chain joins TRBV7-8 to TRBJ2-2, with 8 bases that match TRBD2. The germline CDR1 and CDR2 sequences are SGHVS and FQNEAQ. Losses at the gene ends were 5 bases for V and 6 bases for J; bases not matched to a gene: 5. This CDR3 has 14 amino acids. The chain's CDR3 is CASSRGLAPGELFF. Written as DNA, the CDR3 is TGTGCCAGCAGCCGTGGACTAGCCCCCGGGGAGCTGTTTTTT.

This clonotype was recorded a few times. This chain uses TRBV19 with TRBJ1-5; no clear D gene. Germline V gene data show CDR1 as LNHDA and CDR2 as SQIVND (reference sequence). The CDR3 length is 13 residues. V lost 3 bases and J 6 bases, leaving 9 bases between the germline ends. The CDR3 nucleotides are TGTGCCAGTAGTATGGCATTGGGTCAGCCCCAGCATTTT. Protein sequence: CASSMALGQPQHF.

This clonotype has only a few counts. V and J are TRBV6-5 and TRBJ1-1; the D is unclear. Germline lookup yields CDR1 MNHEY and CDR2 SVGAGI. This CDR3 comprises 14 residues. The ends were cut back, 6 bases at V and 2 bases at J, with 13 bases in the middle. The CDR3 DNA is TGTGCCAGCAGCTTACCGGGATCAAACACTGAAGCTTTCTTT. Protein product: CASSLPGSNTEAFF.

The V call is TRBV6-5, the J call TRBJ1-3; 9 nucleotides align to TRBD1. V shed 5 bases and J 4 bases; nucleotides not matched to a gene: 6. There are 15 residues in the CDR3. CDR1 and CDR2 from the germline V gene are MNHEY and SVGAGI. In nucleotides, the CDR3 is TGTGCCAGCAGTGCCACAGGGGGCGCAGGAAACACCATATATTTT. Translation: CASSATGGAGNTIYF.

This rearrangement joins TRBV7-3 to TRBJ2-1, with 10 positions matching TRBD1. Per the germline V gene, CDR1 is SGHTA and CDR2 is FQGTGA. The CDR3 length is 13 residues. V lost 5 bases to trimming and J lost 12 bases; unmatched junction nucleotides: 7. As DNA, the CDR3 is TGTGCCAGCAGCATGACAGGGGGCAAATGGCAGTTCTTC. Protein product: CASSMTGGKWQFF.

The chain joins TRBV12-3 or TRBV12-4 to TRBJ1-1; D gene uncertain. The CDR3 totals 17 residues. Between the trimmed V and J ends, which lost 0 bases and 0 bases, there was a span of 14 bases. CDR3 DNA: TGTGCCAGCAGTTTAGCGCTTACGGGGAGCCTGAACACTGAAGCTTTCTTT. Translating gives CASSLALTGSLNTEAFF.